This entry is about one T cell receptor beta chain. Its antigen remains unidentified. An end of the junction does not agree with germline; a read error may underlie this. This record belongs to a study of cytomegalovirus exposure and HLA in healthy donors. Study in general: In an earlier analysis, 117 million unique TCR beta sequences were found from about 179 million T cells. Findings and caveats of the study: Researchers reportedly found TCR beta sequences accurately predicted most subjects' HLA-A and HLA-B alleles. An analysis done earlier found most TCR beta V segments productive about 90% or about 30% of the time.

Researchers ran the PCR with 60 Vbeta and 13 Jbeta primers. Authors' analysis steps: In a later analysis, the count reached 82 million or so unique TCR beta chains, with 10 million to 14 million shared. Measured with immunoSEQ multiplex PCR; TCRdb has only the in-frame clones, and not every one. Clone size and the V and J calls come from that table; the DNA yielded D and trimming. Seen here are 140,000 or so clones, roughly 62% observed once, and the top ten hold approximately 1.8%. The CDR3 length is 13 residues. Germline CDR1 is MNHEY and CDR2 is SMNVEV (reference sequence). This chain joins TRBV27 and TRBJ1-2; D may be TRBD1 (6 bases). What was sequenced was PBMCs. This clonotype was obtained from a male donor in good health and CMV-seronegative. CDR3 amino acids: CASSLLGQLSFSF. DNA of the CDR3: TGTGCCAGCAGTTTACTCGGACAGCTATCTTTCTCCTTC.